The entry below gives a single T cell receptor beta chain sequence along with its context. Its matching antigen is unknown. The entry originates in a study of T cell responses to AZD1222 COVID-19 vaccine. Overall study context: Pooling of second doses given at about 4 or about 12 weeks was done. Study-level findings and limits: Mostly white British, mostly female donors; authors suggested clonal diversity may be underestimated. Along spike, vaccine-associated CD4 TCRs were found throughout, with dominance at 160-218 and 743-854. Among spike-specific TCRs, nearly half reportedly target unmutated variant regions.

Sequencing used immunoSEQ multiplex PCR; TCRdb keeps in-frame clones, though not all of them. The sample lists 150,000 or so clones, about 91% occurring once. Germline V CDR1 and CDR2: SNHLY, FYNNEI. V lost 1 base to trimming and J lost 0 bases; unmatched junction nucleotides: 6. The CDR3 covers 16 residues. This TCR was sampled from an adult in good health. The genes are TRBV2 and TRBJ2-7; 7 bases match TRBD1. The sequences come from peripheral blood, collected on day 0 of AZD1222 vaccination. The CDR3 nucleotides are TGTGCCAGCAGTGAAGTGGACAGGTCCTTCTCCTACGAGCAGTACTTC. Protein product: CASSEVDRSFSYEQYF.